The rows below give T cell receptor beta chains drawn from one sample of a study of CD8 T cells in Susac syndrome. From the immunoSEQ multiplex PCR reads, TCRdb called clonotypes with MiXCR, one entry per CDR3 protein. Of roughly 150,000 distinct CDR3 sequences detected, roughly 95% appear once; the ten largest clones hold about 0.15%. Sequencing was done on a sample of CD8+ T cells from PBMCs. The receptor source for this set is a human donor with multiple sclerosis. Each CDR3 is given with its conserved first and last residue. Fields, in order: J gene, V gene, CDR3 protein.

J gene: TRBJ2-5
V gene: TRBV27
CDR3 protein: CASSTSKRETQYF

J gene: TRBJ2-5
V gene: TRBV13
CDR3 protein: CASAETGIQETQYF

J gene: TRBJ2-1
V gene: TRBV30
CDR3 protein: CAWSVMSSYNEQFF

J gene: TRBJ2-1
V gene: TRBV30
CDR3 protein: CAWSVSGNNEQFF

J gene: TRBJ1-1
V gene: TRBV2
CDR3 protein: CASSVGNEAFF

J gene: TRBJ2-1
V gene: TRBV29-1
CDR3 protein: CSVLGTYNEQFF

J gene: TRBJ2-5
V gene: TRBV11-2
CDR3 protein: CASSFSTGAFQETQYF

J gene: TRBJ1-1
V gene: TRBV5-1
CDR3 protein: CASSLMQDRETEAFF

J gene: TRBJ1-4
V gene: TRBV27
CDR3 protein: CASTPLGDSNEKLFF

J gene: TRBJ1-6
V gene: TRBV15
CDR3 protein: CATSSGTFRPLHF